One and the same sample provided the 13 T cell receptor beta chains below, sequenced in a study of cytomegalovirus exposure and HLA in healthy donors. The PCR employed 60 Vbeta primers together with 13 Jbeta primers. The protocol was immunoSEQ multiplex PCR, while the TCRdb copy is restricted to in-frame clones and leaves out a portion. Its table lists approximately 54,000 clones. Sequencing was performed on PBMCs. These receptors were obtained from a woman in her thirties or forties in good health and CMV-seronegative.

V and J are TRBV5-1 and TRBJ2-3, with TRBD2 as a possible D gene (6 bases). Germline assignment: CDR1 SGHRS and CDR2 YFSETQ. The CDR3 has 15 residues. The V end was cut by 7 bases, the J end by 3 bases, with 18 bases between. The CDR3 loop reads CASQRPESGTDTQYF. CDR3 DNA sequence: TGCGCCAGCCAAAGGCCGGAAAGCGGGACAGATACGCAGTATTTT.

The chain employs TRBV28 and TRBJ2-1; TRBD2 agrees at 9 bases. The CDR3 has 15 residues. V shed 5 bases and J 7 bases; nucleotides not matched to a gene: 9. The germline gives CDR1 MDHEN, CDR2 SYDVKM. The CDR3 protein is CASSIAGEGKNEQFF. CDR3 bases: TGTGCCAGCAGTATAGCGGGAGAGGGAAAAAATGAGCAGTTCTTC.

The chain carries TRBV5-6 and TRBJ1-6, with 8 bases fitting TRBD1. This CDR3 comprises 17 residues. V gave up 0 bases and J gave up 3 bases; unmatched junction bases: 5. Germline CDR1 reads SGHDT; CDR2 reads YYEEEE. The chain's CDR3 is CASSLDGQGHYNSPLHF. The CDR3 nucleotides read TGTGCCAGCAGCTTGGACGGACAGGGCCACTATAATTCACCCCTCCACTTT.

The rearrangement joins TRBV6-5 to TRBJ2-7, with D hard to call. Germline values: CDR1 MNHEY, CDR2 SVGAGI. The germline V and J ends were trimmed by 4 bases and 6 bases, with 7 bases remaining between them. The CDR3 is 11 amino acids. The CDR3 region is CASSSQFEQYF. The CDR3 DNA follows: TGTGCCAGCAGTTCCCAGTTCGAGCAGTACTTC.

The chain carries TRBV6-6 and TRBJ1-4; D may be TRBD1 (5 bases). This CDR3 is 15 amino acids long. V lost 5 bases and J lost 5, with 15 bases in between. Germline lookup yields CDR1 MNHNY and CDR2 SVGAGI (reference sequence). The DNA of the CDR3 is TGTGCCAGCAGTAACGGGGGGGATGGGAATGAAAAACTGTTTTTT. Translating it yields CASSNGGDGNEKLFF.

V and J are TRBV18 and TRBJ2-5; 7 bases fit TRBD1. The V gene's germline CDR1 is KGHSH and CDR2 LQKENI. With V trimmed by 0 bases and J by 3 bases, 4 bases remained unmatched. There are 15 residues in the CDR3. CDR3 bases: TGTGCCAGCTCACCACCGCTCGGGACAGAAGAGACCCAGTACTTC. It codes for CASSPPLGTEETQYF.

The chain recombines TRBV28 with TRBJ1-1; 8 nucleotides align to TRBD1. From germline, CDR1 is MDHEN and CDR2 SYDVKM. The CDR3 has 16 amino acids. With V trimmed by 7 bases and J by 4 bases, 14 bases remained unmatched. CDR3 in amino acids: CASIPSPGTGVTEAFF. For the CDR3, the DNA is TGTGCCAGCATCCCTTCCCCGGGGACAGGAGTCACTGAAGCTTTCTTT.

CDR3 sequence: CASSSGLPAGEQYF. The CDR3 DNA is TGTGCCAGCAGCTCGGGACTCCCGGCGGGGGAGCAGTACTTC. The rearrangement uses TRBV7-6 and TRBJ2-7, with D tentatively TRBD2 (6 bases). The CDR3 is 14 amino acids. V gave up 4 bases and J gave up 7 bases, with 17 bases separating them. Per germline, CDR1 SGHVS and CDR2 FNYEAQ.

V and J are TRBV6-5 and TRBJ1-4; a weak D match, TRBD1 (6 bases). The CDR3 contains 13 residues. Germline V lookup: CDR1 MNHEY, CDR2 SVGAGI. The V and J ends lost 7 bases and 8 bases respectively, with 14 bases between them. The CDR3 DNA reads TGTGCCAGCATTCCCCGGACAGCAGAAAAACTGTTTTTT. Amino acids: CASIPRTAEKLFF.

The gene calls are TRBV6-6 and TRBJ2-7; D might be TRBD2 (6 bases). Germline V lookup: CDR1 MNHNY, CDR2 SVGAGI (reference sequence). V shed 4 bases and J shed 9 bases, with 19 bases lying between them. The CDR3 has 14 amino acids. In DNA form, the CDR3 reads TGTGCCAGCAGTTCCAAATCGGGGGTCGGGGGGCAGTACTTC. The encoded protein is CASSSKSGVGGQYF.

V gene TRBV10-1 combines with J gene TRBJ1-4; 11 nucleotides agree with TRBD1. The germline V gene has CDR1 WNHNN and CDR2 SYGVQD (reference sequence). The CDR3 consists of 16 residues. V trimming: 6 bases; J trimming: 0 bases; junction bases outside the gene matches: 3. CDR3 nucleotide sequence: TGCGCCAGCAGCTCGGGACAGGGGGCAACTAATGAAAAACTGTTTTTT. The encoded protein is CASSSGQGATNEKLFF.

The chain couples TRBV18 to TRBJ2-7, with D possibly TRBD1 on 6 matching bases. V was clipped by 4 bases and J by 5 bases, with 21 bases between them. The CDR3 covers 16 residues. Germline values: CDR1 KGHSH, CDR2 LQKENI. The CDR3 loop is CASSQSASIRGNEQYF. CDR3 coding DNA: TGTGCCAGCTCACAATCGGCCTCGATAAGGGGGAACGAGCAGTACTTC. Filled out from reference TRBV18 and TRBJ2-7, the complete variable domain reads NAGVMQNPRHLVRRRGQEARLRCSPMKGHSHVYWYRQLPEEGLKFMVYLQKENIIDESGMPKERFSAEFPKEGPSILRIQQVVRGDSAAYFCASSQSASIRGNEQYFGPGTRLTVT.

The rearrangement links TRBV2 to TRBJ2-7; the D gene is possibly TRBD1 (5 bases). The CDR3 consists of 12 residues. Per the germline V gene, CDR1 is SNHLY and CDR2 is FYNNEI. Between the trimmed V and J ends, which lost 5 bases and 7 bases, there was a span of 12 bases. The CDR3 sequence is CASSIGEREQYF. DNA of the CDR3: TGTGCCAGCAGTATAGGGGAAAGGGAGCAGTACTTC.